This TCR beta chain derives from a study of shared clonotypes between healthy human individuals. The V gene's germline CDR1 is SGDLS and CDR2 YYNGEE. CDR3 length equals 14 residues. With V trimmed by 2 bases and J by 6 bases, 6 bases remained unmatched. The study's findings and limits: Clonotype sharing across several donors was observed for about 5.2% of naive CD4 clonotypes.

For every subset, genomic DNA was evenly distributed across several immunoSEQ plates. Only in-frame clones appear in the TCRdb table, and some are missing; sequencing was by immunoSEQ multiplex PCR. The sample holds over a million clones; 95% to 99% are singletons and the top ten take 0.4% to 0.55%. Comments on this clone: Its antigen is currently unknown.

The sequence came from a man in his thirties or forties in good health. The chain recombines TRBV9 with TRBJ2-7; 9 bases align to TRBD2. Sequenced input: naive CD4+ T cells sorted from blood. The subset: CD45RA+ positively selected. This CDR3 reads CASSVGSGSGEQYF. The CDR3 bases are TGTGCCAGCAGCGTCGGTAGCGGGAGCGGCGAGCAGTACTTC.